This T cell receptor (beta chain) is from a study of blood T cell repertoires in COVID-19. Study context: T cells, B-cell-depleted T cells, or PBMCs provided the cDNA or gDNA that served as material.

This clone was found a few times. Per the original data handling: Amplification of reference gene primers provided the estimated nucleated cell counts. Here immunoSEQ multiplex PCR was the method, and the copy in TCRdb shows in-frame clones only, minus some. V, J and clone size derive from that table, while D and trimming were established from the DNA sequence. This repertoire shows more than 140,000 clones, about 85% found once; its top ten account for roughly 1.6%. Sequencing was carried out using peripheral blood. This clonotype was sampled from a human donor in a cohort sampled during active COVID-19.

CDR3 in DNA: TGTGCCAGCAGTACAGGGGGCGCGTTTGATAATTCACCCCTCCACTTT. It specifies CASSTGGAFDNSPLHF. The V call is TRBV27, the J call TRBJ1-6; 9 positions match TRBD1. V lost 5 bases, J lost 5 bases, and 7 bases stayed unmatched. The germline V gene has CDR1 MNHEY and CDR2 SMNVEV (reference sequence). The CDR3 sequence is 16 residues long.